A selection of T cell receptor beta chains follows, all from one sample in a study of blood T cell repertoires in COVID-19. TCRdb's copy holds only in-frame clones and misses some; the assay was immunoSEQ multiplex PCR. The repertoire holds approximately 330,000 clones, with roughly 87% as singletons. The specimen was peripheral blood. The receptor set was obtained from a man under 40 with COVID-19, enrolled during active disease. Both conserved end residues are part of each CDR3. Fields, in order: CDR3 length, clone size, J gene, D gene, V gene, CDR3 protein, CDR3 DNA. A D gene is named only where the DNA matches it firmly. The size entry is marked missing in some rows and otherwise reads once, few, many or a size class.

16	NA	TRBJ1-3	TRBD1	TRBV28	CASSLLPGQAGNTIYF	TGTGCCAGCAGTTTGTTACCGGGACAGGCTGGAAACACCATATATTTT
14	NA	TRBJ2-5	NA	TRBV6-5	CASSYSVREETQYF	TGTGCCAGCAGTTACTCGGTCCGGGAGGAGACCCAGTACTTC
16	NA	TRBJ2-7	TRBD1	TRBV7-9	CASSSFPGTGGYEQYF	TGTGCCAGCAGCTCCTTTCCGGGGACAGGGGGGTACGAGCAGTACTTC
15	NA	TRBJ1-1	NA	TRBV29-1	CSVQQRHRWNTEAFF	TGCAGCGTTCAACAACGACACAGGTGGAACACTGAAGCTTTCTTT
11	NA	TRBJ1-6	NA	TRBV6-2/TRBV6-3	CASSYAGDIAF	TGTGCCAGCAGTTACGCAGGGGACATCGCCTTT
15	NA	TRBJ1-5	NA	TRBV6-5	CASRRTANSNQPQHF	TGTGCCAGCCGGCGTACAGCTAATAGCAATCAGCCCCAGCATTTT
15	once	TRBJ2-7	NA	TRBV7-2	CASSLAPTGSYEQYF	TGTGCCAGCAGCTTAGCGCCGACAGGCTCCTACGAGCAGTACTTC
12	NA	TRBJ1-2	NA	TRBV18	CASSPAGSGYTF	TGTGCCAGCTCACCTGCGGGCAGCGGCTACACCTTC
15	NA	TRBJ2-5	TRBD1	TRBV7-3	CASSLGQGVQETQYF	TGTGCCAGCTCCCTCGGACAGGGCGTTCAAGAGACCCAGTACTTC
14	few	TRBJ1-5	TRBD1	TRBV19	CASSIATGGQPQHF	TGTGCCAGTAGTATAGCTACAGGGGGTCAGCCCCAGCATTTT
15	NA	TRBJ2-3	NA	TRBV28	CASSFVLGTTDTQYF	TGTGCCAGCAGTTTCGTGTTGGGGACAACAGATACGCAGTATTTT
13	once	TRBJ2-7	NA	TRBV19	CASSNTRFHEQYF	TGTGCCAGTAGTAATACGAGATTCCACGAGCAGTACTTC
14	NA	TRBJ1-1	NA	TRBV15	CATSRGGTGTEAFF	TGTGCCACCAGCAGGGGAGGGACGGGGACTGAAGCTTTCTTT
14	NA	TRBJ2-3	NA	TRBV27	CASSFLRGTDTQYF	TGTGCCAGCAGTTTCTTACGAGGTACAGATACGCAGTATTTT
16	NA	TRBJ1-1	NA	TRBV5-1	CASSLAETALNTEAFF	TGCGCCAGCAGCTTGGCCGAGACAGCACTAAACACTGAAGCTTTCTTT
11	NA	TRBJ2-7	TRBD1	TRBV29-1	CSVATGSEQYF	TGCAGCGTAGCGACAGGGAGCGAGCAGTACTTC
17	NA	TRBJ2-1	TRBD2	TRBV28	CASIISSPGTSSNEQFF	TGTGCCAGCATTATCTCCAGCCCCGGGACTAGCTCCAATGAGCAGTTCTTC
17	NA	TRBJ2-1	TRBD2	TRBV23-1	CASSRVREGSSYNEQFF	TGCGCCAGCAGTCGTGTGCGGGAGGGCAGCTCCTACAATGAGCAGTTCTTC
16	NA	TRBJ2-1	NA	TRBV4-1	CASTPYEGRGGNEQFF	TGCGCCAGCACACCCTACGAGGGCAGGGGTGGTAATGAGCAGTTCTTC
15	NA	TRBJ2-4	NA	TRBV25-1	CASSEPGPRGNIQYF	TGTGCCAGCAGTGAACCCGGGCCCCGGGGGAACATTCAGTACTTC
16	NA	TRBJ2-2	NA	TRBV19	CASSISPGRRTGELFF	TGTGCCAGTAGTATAAGCCCAGGGAGGCGCACCGGGGAGCTGTTTTTT
16	NA	TRBJ2-2	TRBD1	TRBV18	CASSPRQGDNTGELFF	TGTGCCAGCTCACCCAGACAGGGCGACAACACCGGGGAGCTGTTTTTT
15	NA	TRBJ2-1	TRBD2	TRBV5-1	CASSLLAGVGNEQFF	TGCGCCAGCAGCTTACTAGCGGGAGTTGGGAATGAGCAGTTCTTC
15	NA	TRBJ2-1	NA	TRBV19	CASSIGAGYYNEQFF	TGTGCCAGTAGTATAGGCGCAGGGTATTACAATGAGCAGTTCTTC
15	NA	TRBJ2-7	TRBD1	TRBV14	CASSPTGGLSYEQYF	TGTGCCAGCAGCCCAACAGGGGGGCTGTCCTACGAGCAGTACTTC
14	NA	TRBJ2-4	TRBD1	TRBV19	CASTRQGTKNIQYF	TGTGCCAGTACCCGACAGGGGACCAAAAACATTCAGTACTTC
15	once	TRBJ1-3	NA	TRBV7-8	CASSLGLSPGNTIYF	TGTGCCAGCAGCTTAGGACTTTCCCCTGGAAACACCATATATTTT
13	NA	TRBJ1-1	NA	TRBV9	CASSVAPRTEAFF	TGTGCCAGCAGCGTAGCCCCGAGGACTGAAGCTTTCTTT
14	NA	TRBJ2-7	NA	TRBV4-1	CASSLTITAYEQYF	TGCGCCAGCAGCCTGACTATCACGGCCTACGAGCAGTACTTC
17	NA	TRBJ2-6	TRBD1	TRBV19	CASSIGTGDPGANVLTF	TGTGCCAGTAGCATCGGGACAGGGGACCCTGGGGCCAACGTCCTGACTTTC
14	NA	TRBJ2-7	NA	TRBV7-2	CASKDRASTYEQYF	TGTGCCAGCAAAGATAGAGCCTCGACCTACGAGCAGTACTTC
14	once	TRBJ2-5	NA	TRBV5-6	CASWQATYQETQYF	TGTGCCAGCTGGCAGGCCACGTACCAAGAGACCCAGTACTTC
15	NA	TRBJ2-3	NA	TRBV9	CASSALDRPTDTQYF	TGTGCCAGCAGCGCCTTAGACAGGCCCACAGATACGCAGTATTTT